These T cell receptor beta chains were read from a single sample in a study of cytomegalovirus exposure and HLA in healthy donors. This table comes from immunoSEQ multiplex PCR, and its TCRdb copy is limited to in-frame clones, with some not included. This sample yields approximately 150,000 clones, of which roughly 79% are seen a single time; around 1.3% belongs to the top ten. Sequenced input: PBMCs. The receptors here all came from a woman in her forties or fifties in good health and CMV-seronegative. The CDR3 runs from the conserved cysteine through the conserved F or W. D genes are given only for firm matches. A row's size may be missing; if present it is once, few, many or a size class.

j_gene: TRBJ2-3
v_gene: TRBV7-2
d_gene: TRBD2
abundance: once
CDR3nt: TGTGCCAGCAGCTTTCCTAGCGGGGCCACTCGCACAGATACGCAGTATTTT
CDR3aa: CASSFPSGATRTDTQYF

j_gene: TRBJ1-6
v_gene: TRBV10-3
d_gene: TRBD1
abundance: -
CDR3nt: TGTGCCATCAGTGGGAAGGAGGGGGCTAACTTTGGTAATTCACCCCTCCACTTT
CDR3aa: CAISGKEGANFGNSPLHF

j_gene: TRBJ1-5
v_gene: TRBV7-2
d_gene: -
abundance: -
CDR3nt: TGTGCCAGCAGCCGGAGCTGGGGCAGCAATCAGCCCCAGCATTTT
CDR3aa: CASSRSWGSNQPQHF

j_gene: TRBJ2-3
v_gene: TRBV5-1
d_gene: TRBD2
abundance: few
CDR3nt: TGCGCCAGCAGTTCTTCTAGCGGGATTAGCACAGATACGCAGTATTTT
CDR3aa: CASSSSSGISTDTQYF

j_gene: TRBJ2-7
v_gene: TRBV6-5
d_gene: -
abundance: -
CDR3nt: TGTGCCAGCAGCCGCGCCGACAGGCTCTCCTACGAGCAGTACTTC
CDR3aa: CASSRADRLSYEQYF

j_gene: TRBJ1-5
v_gene: TRBV19
d_gene: -
abundance: few
CDR3nt: TGTGCCAGTAGTATAGATAGTGGTAGCAATCAGCCCCAGCATTTT
CDR3aa: CASSIDSGSNQPQHF

j_gene: TRBJ2-1
v_gene: TRBV9
d_gene: -
abundance: -
CDR3nt: TGTGCCAGCAGCGTAGCTAGAAACTCCTACAATGAGCAGTTCTTC
CDR3aa: CASSVARNSYNEQFF

j_gene: TRBJ2-7
v_gene: TRBV25-1
d_gene: -
abundance: -
CDR3nt: TGTGCCAGCAGTGAACTGTTAGGGGGGGGCGACTCCTACGAGCAGTACTTC
CDR3aa: CASSELLGGGDSYEQYF

j_gene: TRBJ1-6
v_gene: TRBV7-9
d_gene: -
abundance: -
CDR3nt: TGTGCCAGCACCGCTCCCGGGACTTTATGGAATTCACCCCTCCACTTT
CDR3aa: CASTAPGTLWNSPLHF

j_gene: TRBJ1-2
v_gene: TRBV19
d_gene: TRBD1
abundance: -
CDR3nt: TGTGCCAGTACCAGGCGGGACAGGCTGAACTATGGCTACACCTTC
CDR3aa: CASTRRDRLNYGYTF

j_gene: TRBJ2-3
v_gene: TRBV5-1
d_gene: -
abundance: -
CDR3nt: TGCGCCAGCAGCTTGGATATAGATACGCAGTATTTT
CDR3aa: CASSLDIDTQYF

j_gene: TRBJ1-2
v_gene: TRBV5-1
d_gene: TRBD1
abundance: -
CDR3nt: TGCGCCAGCAGCTTACAGGGGGCGGATGGCTACACCTTC
CDR3aa: CASSLQGADGYTF

j_gene: TRBJ2-5
v_gene: TRBV15
d_gene: -
abundance: few
CDR3nt: TGTGCCACCAGCAGAGCTCCCCGTTTAGGAGGGGAGACCCAGTACTTC
CDR3aa: CATSRAPRLGGETQYF

j_gene: TRBJ2-7
v_gene: TRBV5-1
d_gene: TRBD1
abundance: -
CDR3nt: TGCGCCAGCAGCCTAGGGACAGACTACGAGCAGTACTTC
CDR3aa: CASSLGTDYEQYF

j_gene: TRBJ1-4
v_gene: TRBV19
d_gene: -
abundance: -
CDR3nt: TGTGCCAGTAGTGCAAGGGGGAATTGGGCGAACAAACTGTTTTTT
CDR3aa: CASSARGNWANKLFF

j_gene: TRBJ1-4
v_gene: TRBV30
d_gene: -
abundance: few
CDR3nt: TGTGCCTGGAGTTTAGGGCCTAGCGAAAAACTGTTTTTT
CDR3aa: CAWSLGPSEKLFF

j_gene: TRBJ2-7
v_gene: TRBV10-3
d_gene: TRBD2
abundance: -
CDR3nt: TGTGCCATCAGTGGCCCGACTAGCGGGAGGGTGAGCTCCTACGAGCAGTACTTC
CDR3aa: CAISGPTSGRVSSYEQYF

j_gene: TRBJ1-2
v_gene: TRBV4-1
d_gene: TRBD1
abundance: -
CDR3nt: TGCGCCAGCAGCCACCTCCGGACAGGGCGGGACTATGGCTACACCTTC
CDR3aa: CASSHLRTGRDYGYTF

j_gene: TRBJ1-2
v_gene: TRBV5-4
d_gene: -
abundance: -
CDR3nt: TGTGCCAGCAGAGCTTGGGGCCGTACAGGGCTTGACTATGGCTACACCTTC
CDR3aa: CASRAWGRTGLDYGYTF

j_gene: TRBJ2-7
v_gene: TRBV7-9
d_gene: TRBD1
abundance: -
CDR3nt: TGTGCCAGCAGCTTAAGCCCGCCCGGGACAGCCACCTACGAGCAGTACTTC
CDR3aa: CASSLSPPGTATYEQYF

j_gene: TRBJ1-6
v_gene: TRBV11-2
d_gene: -
abundance: -
CDR3nt: TGTGCCAGCAGCTTTTACGAAGGGGATCCCCTCCACTTT
CDR3aa: CASSFYEGDPLHF

j_gene: TRBJ2-2
v_gene: TRBV9
d_gene: TRBD2
abundance: -
CDR3nt: TGTGCCAGCAAGCGGGGTCGGAACACCGGGGAGCTGTTTTTT
CDR3aa: CASKRGRNTGELFF

j_gene: TRBJ2-7
v_gene: TRBV2
d_gene: -
abundance: -
CDR3nt: TGTGCCAGCTGCGAACAGGGAAGATTGGACGAGCAGTACTTC
CDR3aa: CASCEQGRLDEQYF

j_gene: TRBJ2-1
v_gene: TRBV7-6
d_gene: TRBD2
abundance: -
CDR3nt: TGTGCCAGCAGCCCGGGACTAGCGGGGTCCGGTGTCTACAATGAGCAGTTCTTC
CDR3aa: CASSPGLAGSGVYNEQFF

j_gene: TRBJ2-3
v_gene: TRBV4-3
d_gene: -
abundance: -
CDR3nt: TGCGCCAGCAGCAGAGGTCGGACAGGCACAGATACGCAGTATTTT
CDR3aa: CASSRGRTGTDTQYF

j_gene: TRBJ2-1
v_gene: TRBV19
d_gene: TRBD2
abundance: -
CDR3nt: TGTGCCAGTAGTTCGACCGGGACTAGCGGGGGGACTTTCTACAATGAGCAGTTCTTC
CDR3aa: CASSSTGTSGGTFYNEQFF

j_gene: TRBJ2-2
v_gene: TRBV4-2
d_gene: TRBD2
abundance: -
CDR3nt: TGTGCCAGCAGCCCTAACAAGGGAGGGTACACCGGGGAGCTGTTTTTT
CDR3aa: CASSPNKGGYTGELFF

j_gene: TRBJ2-7
v_gene: TRBV20-1
d_gene: -
abundance: -
CDR3nt: TGCAGTGCTGAGAGATACGAGCAGTACTTC
CDR3aa: CSAERYEQYF

j_gene: TRBJ1-5
v_gene: TRBV19
d_gene: -
abundance: -
CDR3nt: TGTGCCAGTACTCCCCGGCGGGGGGGACACGATCAGCCCCAGCATTTT
CDR3aa: CASTPRRGGHDQPQHF

j_gene: TRBJ2-7
v_gene: TRBV7-2
d_gene: -
abundance: -
CDR3nt: TGTGCCAGCAGCCCAGCGGTGGGGGCAGGGAGCTACGAGCAGTACTTC
CDR3aa: CASSPAVGAGSYEQYF

j_gene: TRBJ1-5
v_gene: TRBV4-1
d_gene: -
abundance: -
CDR3nt: TGCGCCAGCAGCCAAGACGGGGGGGCAGGGCGGCAGCCCCAGCATTTT
CDR3aa: CASSQDGGAGRQPQHF

j_gene: TRBJ2-1
v_gene: TRBV7-3
d_gene: TRBD1
abundance: -
CDR3nt: TGTGCCAGCAGCTCATACAGGGGTAAGGATGAGCAGTTCTTC
CDR3aa: CASSSYRGKDEQFF

j_gene: TRBJ2-1
v_gene: TRBV6-1
d_gene: -
abundance: -
CDR3nt: TGTGCCAGCAGTGAAAAGTGGTTAACAGAGCAGTTCTTC
CDR3aa: CASSEKWLTEQFF

j_gene: TRBJ1-5
v_gene: TRBV29-1
d_gene: TRBD1
abundance: -
CDR3nt: TGCAGCGTGGGACAGGGCAATCAGCCCCAGCATTTT
CDR3aa: CSVGQGNQPQHF

j_gene: TRBJ2-5
v_gene: TRBV6-5
d_gene: TRBD2
abundance: -
CDR3nt: TGTGCCAGCAGTGGGCCGGGACTAGCCGAGACCCAGTACTTC
CDR3aa: CASSGPGLAETQYF

j_gene: TRBJ1-1
v_gene: TRBV29-1
d_gene: TRBD1
abundance: -
CDR3nt: TGCAGCACCTACGTGTTTGGGGACAGGACGAACACTGAAGCTTTCTTT
CDR3aa: CSTYVFGDRTNTEAFF

j_gene: TRBJ1-2
v_gene: TRBV7-9
d_gene: TRBD1
abundance: -
CDR3nt: TGTGCCAGCAGCTTACCCTCGGACAGGAGGAGCTATGGCTACACCTTC
CDR3aa: CASSLPSDRRSYGYTF

j_gene: TRBJ2-3
v_gene: TRBV4-3
d_gene: -
abundance: -
CDR3nt: TGCGCCAGCAGCCTTGCATGGTCCCAGAAAATCCACACAGATACGCAGTATTTT
CDR3aa: CASSLAWSQKIHTDTQYF

j_gene: TRBJ2-7
v_gene: TRBV28
d_gene: TRBD1
abundance: -
CDR3nt: TGTGCCAGCAGTCCCCCCGGGACAGGGTCCTACGAGCAGTACTTC
CDR3aa: CASSPPGTGSYEQYF

j_gene: TRBJ2-3
v_gene: TRBV11-2
d_gene: TRBD1
abundance: -
CDR3nt: TGTGCCAGCAGCCCGACAGGGCCTCGCAGATTCCCCATGGCGCAGTATTTT
CDR3aa: CASSPTGPRRFPMAQYF